One and the same sample provided the 7 T cell receptor beta chains below, sequenced in a study of T-cell memory formation after mild COVID-19. TCRdb called the 5' RACE reads again in MiXCR, with one record for every CDR3 protein. The data contain some 210,000 distinct CDR3 sequences, approximately 16% of them singletons. The specimen was PBMCs or a T cell subset sorted from them (not recorded which). These receptors were taken from an adult woman who had mild COVID-19 (a few samples of this study predate the infection). Cell type and time point are not known.

V usage is TRBV4-1 and J usage is TRBJ2-7, with 8 positions matching TRBD1. V lost 4 bases to trimming and J lost 3 bases; unmatched junction nucleotides: 11. This CDR3 spans 16 amino acids. The germline V gene encodes CDR1 MGHRA and CDR2 YSYEKL. This CDR3 is CASSRSGTGILYEQYF. CDR3 nucleotides: TGCGCCAGCAGCCGCTCAGGGACAGGAATACTCTACGAGCAGTACTTC.

This clonotype turned up a few times. V usage is TRBV10-3 and J usage is TRBJ2-7; TRBD1 matches 8 bases. CDR1 is ENHRY, CDR2 SYGVKD, per germline. V was pared by 4 bases and J by 5 bases, with 4 bases of the junction left unmatched. The CDR3 is made up of 13 amino acids. The CDR3 DNA reads TGTGCCATCAGTGTCTCGGACAGGGACGAGCAGTACTTC. This translates into CAISVSDRDEQYF.

This clonotype appeared a few times. The J gene is TRBJ2-4, the V gene TRBV7-2; D call uncertain. The CDR3 covers 16 residues. V was trimmed by 1 base and J by 9 bases, leaving 19 bases between them. Germline lookup yields CDR1 SGHTA and CDR2 FQGNSA. The CDR3 DNA sequence: TGTGCCAGCAGCTTAGAACCGGCCCTCGTTTCTGGCATTCAGTACTTC. Amino acid sequence: CASSLEPALVSGIQYF.

The gene calls are TRBV14 and TRBJ1-1; D gene uncertain. Per germline, CDR1 SGHDN and CDR2 FVKESK. V lost 0 bases and J 0 bases, leaving 2 bases between the germline ends. This CDR3 is built from 13 residues. CDR3 sequence: CASSQDMNTEAFF. CDR3 coding DNA: TGTGCCAGCAGCCAAGATATGAACACTGAAGCTTTCTTT.

This clonotype has just a few counts. J is TRBJ2-7 and V is TRBV2; the D gene is possibly TRBD2 (5 bases). V lost 7 bases and J lost 2, with 12 bases in between. CDR3 size: 13 residues. Germline CDR1 is SNHLY and CDR2 is FYNNEI. The CDR3 is CASTGVSTYEQYF. In nucleotides, the CDR3 is TGTGCCAGCACCGGGGTCTCTACCTACGAGCAGTACTTC.

The V and J genes are TRBV18 and TRBJ2-6; D unresolved. The CDR3 sequence is 16 residues long. Trimming pared 1 base from V and 0 bases from J, leaving 7 bases between. Germline V gene sequence: CDR1 KGHSH, CDR2 LQKENI. The DNA of the CDR3 is TGTGCCAGCTCACCACAGCAGTTCTCTGGGGCCAACGTCCTGACTTTC. Its translation: CASSPQQFSGANVLTF.

The chain recombines TRBV24-1 with TRBJ1-1; D is unresolved. From germline, CDR1 is KGHDR and CDR2 SFDVKD. V lost 6 bases and J 7 bases, leaving 8 bases between the germline ends. The CDR3 loop spans 11 amino acids. CDR3 sequence: CATSYLSEAFF. CDR3 nucleotide sequence: TGTGCCACCAGTTATCTCAGTGAAGCTTTCTTT.